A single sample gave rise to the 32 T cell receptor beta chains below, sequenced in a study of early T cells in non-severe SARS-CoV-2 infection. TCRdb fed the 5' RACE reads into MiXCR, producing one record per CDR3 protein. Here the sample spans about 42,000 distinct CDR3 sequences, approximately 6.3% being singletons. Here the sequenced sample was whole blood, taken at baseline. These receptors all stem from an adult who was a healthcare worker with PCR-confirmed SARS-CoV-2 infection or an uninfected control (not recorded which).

CDR3 nucleotide sequence: TGCAGTGCTGGATCCGGGACACACATGAACACTGAAGCTTTCTTT. This translates into CSAGSGTHMNTEAFF. The J gene is TRBJ1-1, the V gene TRBV20-1, with D tentatively TRBD1 (6 bases). V lost 5 bases and J 0 bases, leaving 16 bases between the germline ends. In germline, CDR1 is DFQATT, CDR2 SNEGSKA (reference sequence). The length of the CDR3 is 15 residues.

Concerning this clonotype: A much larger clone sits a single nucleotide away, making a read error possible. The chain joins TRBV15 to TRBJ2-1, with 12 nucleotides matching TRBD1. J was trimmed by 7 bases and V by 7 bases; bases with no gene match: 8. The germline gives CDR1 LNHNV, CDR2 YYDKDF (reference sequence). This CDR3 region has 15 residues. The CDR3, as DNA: TGTGCCACCACACCCGGGACAGGGGGCAGGAATGAGCAGTTCTTC. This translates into CATTPGTGGRNEQFF.

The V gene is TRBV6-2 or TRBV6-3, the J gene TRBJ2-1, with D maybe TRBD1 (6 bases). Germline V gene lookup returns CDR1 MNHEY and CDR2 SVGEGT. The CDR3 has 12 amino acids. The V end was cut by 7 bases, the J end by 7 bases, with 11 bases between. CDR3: CASTQQGNEQFF. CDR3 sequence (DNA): TGTGCCAGCACCCAACAGGGAAATGAGCAGTTCTTC.

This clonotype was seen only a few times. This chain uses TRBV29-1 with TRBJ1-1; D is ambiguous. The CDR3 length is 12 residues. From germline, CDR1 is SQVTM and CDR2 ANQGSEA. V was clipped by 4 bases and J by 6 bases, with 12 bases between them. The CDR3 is CSVVTPTAEAFF. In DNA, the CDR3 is TGCAGCGTTGTAACACCGACTGCTGAAGCTTTCTTT.

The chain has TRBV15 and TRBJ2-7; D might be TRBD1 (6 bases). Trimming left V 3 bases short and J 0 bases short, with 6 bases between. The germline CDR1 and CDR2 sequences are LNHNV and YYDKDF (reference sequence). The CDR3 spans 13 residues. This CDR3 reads CATSRGASYEQYF. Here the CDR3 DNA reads TGTGCCACCAGCAGGGGGGCCTCCTACGAGCAGTACTTC. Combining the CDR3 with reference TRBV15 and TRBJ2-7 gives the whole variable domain DAMVIQNPRYQVTQFGKPVTLSCSQTLNHNVMYWYQQKSSQAPKLLFHYYDKDFNNEADTPDNFQSRRPNTSFCFLDIRSPGLGDTAMYLCATSRGASYEQYFGPGTRLTVT.

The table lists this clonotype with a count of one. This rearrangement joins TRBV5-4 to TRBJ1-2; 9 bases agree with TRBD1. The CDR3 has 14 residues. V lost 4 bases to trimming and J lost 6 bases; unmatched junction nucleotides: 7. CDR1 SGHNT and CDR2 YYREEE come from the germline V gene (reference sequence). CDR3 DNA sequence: TGTGCCAGCAGCATACAGGGGGCTGGAGATGGCTACACCTTC. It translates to CASSIQGAGDGYTF. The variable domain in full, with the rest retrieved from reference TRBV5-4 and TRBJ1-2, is ETGVTQSPTHLIKTRGQQVTLRCSSQSGHNTVSWYQQALGQGPQFIFQYYREEENGRGNFPPRFSGLQFPNYSSELNVNALELDDSALYLCASSIQGAGDGYTFGSGTRLTVV.

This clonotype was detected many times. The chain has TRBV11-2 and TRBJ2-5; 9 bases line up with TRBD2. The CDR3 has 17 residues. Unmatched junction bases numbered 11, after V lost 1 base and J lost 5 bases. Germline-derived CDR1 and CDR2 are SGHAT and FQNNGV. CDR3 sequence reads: CASSLGTSAGGQETQYF. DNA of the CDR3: TGTGCCAGCAGCTTAGGGACTAGCGCTGGGGGTCAGGAGACCCAGTACTTC.

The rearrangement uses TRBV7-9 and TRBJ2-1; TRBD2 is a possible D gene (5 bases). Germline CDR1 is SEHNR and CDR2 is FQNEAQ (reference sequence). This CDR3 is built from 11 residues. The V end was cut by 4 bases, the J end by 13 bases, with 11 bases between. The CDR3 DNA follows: TGTGCCAGCAGCTCGGACTTGCCTCAGTTCTTC. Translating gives CASSSDLPQFF.

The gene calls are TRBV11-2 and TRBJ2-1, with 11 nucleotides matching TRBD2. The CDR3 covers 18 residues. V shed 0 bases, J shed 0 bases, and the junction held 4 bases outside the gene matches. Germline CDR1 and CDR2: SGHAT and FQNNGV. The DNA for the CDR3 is TGTGCCAGCAGCTTAGAAGGTAGCGGGGGGGCCTCCTACAATGAGCAGTTCTTC. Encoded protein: CASSLEGSGGASYNEQFF.

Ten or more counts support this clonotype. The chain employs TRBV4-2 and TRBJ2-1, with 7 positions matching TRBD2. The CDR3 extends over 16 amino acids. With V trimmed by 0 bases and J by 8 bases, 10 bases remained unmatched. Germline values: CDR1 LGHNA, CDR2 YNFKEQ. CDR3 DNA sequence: TGTGCCAGCAGCCAAGATTCGGCGGGGGAGGTAGATGAGCAGTTCTTC. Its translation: CASSQDSAGEVDEQFF.

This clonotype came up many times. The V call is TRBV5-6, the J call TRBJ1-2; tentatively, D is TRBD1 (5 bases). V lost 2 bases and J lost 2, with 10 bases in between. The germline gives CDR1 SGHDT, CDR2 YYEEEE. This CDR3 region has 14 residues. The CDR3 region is CASSFRDSNYGYTF. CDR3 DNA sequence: TGTGCCAGCAGCTTCAGGGACTCAAACTATGGCTACACCTTC.

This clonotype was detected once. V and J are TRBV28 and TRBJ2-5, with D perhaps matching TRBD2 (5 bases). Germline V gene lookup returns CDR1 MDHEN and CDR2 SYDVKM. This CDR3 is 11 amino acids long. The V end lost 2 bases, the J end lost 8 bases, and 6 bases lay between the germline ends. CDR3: CASSLTGTQYF. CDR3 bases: TGTGCCAGCAGTTTAACGGGAACCCAGTACTTC.

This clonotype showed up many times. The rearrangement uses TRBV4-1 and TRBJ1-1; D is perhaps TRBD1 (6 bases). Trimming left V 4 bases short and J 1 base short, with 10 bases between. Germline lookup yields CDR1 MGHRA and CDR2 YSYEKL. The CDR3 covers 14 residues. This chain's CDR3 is CASSLWTENTEAFF. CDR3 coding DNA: TGCGCCAGCAGCCTATGGACAGAGAACACTGAAGCTTTCTTT.

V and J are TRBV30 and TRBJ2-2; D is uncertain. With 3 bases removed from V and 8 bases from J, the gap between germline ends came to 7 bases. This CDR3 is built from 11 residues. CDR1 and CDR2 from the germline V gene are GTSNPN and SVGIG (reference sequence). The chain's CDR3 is CAWRMTGELFF. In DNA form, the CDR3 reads TGTGCCTGGAGGATGACAGGGGAGCTGTTTTTT.

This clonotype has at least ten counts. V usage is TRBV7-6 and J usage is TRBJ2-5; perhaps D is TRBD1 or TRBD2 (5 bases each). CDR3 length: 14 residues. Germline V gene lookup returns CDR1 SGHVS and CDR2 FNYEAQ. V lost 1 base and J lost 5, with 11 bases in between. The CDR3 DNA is TGTGCCAGCAGCTTAGGAACGGGGCGGGAGACCCAGTACTTC. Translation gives CASSLGTGRETQYF. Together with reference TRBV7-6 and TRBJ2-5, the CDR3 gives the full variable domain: GAGVSQSPRYKVTKRGQDVALRCDPISGHVSLYWYRQALGQGPEFLTYFNYEAQQDKSGLPNDRFSAERPEGSISTLTIQRTEQRDSAMYRCASSLGTGRETQYFGPGTRLLVL.

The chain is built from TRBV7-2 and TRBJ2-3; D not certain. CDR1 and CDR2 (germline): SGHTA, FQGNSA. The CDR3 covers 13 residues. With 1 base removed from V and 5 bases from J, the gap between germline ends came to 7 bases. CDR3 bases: TGTGCCAGCAGCTTAGAGATTATAGATACGCAGTATTTT. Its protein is CASSLEIIDTQYF.

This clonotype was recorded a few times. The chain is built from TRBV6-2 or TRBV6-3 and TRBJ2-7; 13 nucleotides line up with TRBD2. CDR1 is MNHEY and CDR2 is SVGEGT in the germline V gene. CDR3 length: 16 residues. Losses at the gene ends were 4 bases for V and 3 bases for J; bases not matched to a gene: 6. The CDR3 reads CASSSPGLAGLYEQYF. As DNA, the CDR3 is TGTGCCAGCAGTTCCCCGGGACTAGCGGGGCTCTACGAGCAGTACTTC.

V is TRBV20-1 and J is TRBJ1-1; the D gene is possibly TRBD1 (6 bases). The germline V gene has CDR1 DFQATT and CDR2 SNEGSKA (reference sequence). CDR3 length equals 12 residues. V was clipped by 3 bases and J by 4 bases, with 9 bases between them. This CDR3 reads CSARPGVTEAFF. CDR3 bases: TGCAGTGCTAGGCCAGGGGTCACTGAAGCTTTCTTT.

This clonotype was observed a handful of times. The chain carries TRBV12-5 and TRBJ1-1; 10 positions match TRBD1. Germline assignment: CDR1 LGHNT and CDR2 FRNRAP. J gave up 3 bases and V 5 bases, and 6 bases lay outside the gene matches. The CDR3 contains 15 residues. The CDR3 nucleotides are TGTGCTAGTGGTCCTAGGGACAGGGGAGACACTGAAGCTTTCTTT. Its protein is CASGPRDRGDTEAFF.

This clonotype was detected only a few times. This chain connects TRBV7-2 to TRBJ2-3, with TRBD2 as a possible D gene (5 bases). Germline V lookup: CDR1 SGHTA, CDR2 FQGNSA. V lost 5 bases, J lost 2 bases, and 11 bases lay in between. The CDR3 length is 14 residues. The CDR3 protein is CASSPREFTDTQYF. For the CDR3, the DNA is TGTGCCAGCAGCCCACGGGAATTCACAGATACGCAGTATTTT. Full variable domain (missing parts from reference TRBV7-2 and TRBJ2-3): GAGVSQSPSNKVTEKGKDVELRCDPISGHTALYWYRQSLGQGLEFLIYFQGNSAPDKSGLPSDRFSAERTGGSVSTLTIQRTQQEDSAVYLCASSPREFTDTQYFGPGTRLTVL.

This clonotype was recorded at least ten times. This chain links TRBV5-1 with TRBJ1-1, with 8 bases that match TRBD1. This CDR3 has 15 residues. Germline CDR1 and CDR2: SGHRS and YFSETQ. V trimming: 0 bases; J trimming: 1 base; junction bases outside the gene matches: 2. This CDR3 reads CASSLVGQANTEAFF. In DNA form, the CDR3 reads TGCGCCAGCAGCTTGGTGGGACAGGCGAACACTGAAGCTTTCTTT.

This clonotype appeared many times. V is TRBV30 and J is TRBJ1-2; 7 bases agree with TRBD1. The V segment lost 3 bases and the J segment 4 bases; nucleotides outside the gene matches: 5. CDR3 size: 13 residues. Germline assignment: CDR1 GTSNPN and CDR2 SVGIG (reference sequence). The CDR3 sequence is CAWRVGQSYGYTF. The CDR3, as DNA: TGTGCCTGGAGAGTGGGACAGAGCTATGGCTACACCTTC.

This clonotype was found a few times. This CDR3 is CASSQDIRGIIQYF. The CDR3 DNA is TGTGCCAGCAGCCAAGATATTAGGGGTATTATTCAGTACTTC. The chain employs TRBV3-1 and TRBJ2-4; tentative D call: TRBD1 (5 bases). V was shortened by 0 bases and J by 10 bases, with 13 bases between the two germline ends. Per the germline V gene, CDR1 is LGHDT and CDR2 is YNNKEL (reference sequence). This CDR3 has 14 amino acids.

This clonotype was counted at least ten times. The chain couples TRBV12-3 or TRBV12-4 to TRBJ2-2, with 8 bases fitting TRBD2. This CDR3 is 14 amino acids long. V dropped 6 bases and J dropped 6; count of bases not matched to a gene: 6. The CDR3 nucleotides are TGTGCCAGCAGGCTGATCGGGGGGGCCGGGGAGCTGTTTTTT. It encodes CASRLIGGAGELFF.

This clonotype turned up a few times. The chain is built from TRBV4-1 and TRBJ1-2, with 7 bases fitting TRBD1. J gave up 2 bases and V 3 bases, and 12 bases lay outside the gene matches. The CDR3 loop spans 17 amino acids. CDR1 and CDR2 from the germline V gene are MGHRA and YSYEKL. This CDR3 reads CASSQELPVRGNYGYTF. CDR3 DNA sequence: TGCGCCAGCAGCCAGGAACTCCCCGTCAGGGGGAACTATGGCTACACCTTC.

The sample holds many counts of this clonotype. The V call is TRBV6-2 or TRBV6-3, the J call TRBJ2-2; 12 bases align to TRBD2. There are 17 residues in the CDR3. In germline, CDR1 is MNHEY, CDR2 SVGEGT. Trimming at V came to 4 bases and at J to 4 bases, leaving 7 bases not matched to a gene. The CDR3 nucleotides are TGTGCCAGCAGTTCGAGGCTAGCGGGGGGGCCCACCGGGGAGCTGTTTTTT. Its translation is CASSSRLAGGPTGELFF.

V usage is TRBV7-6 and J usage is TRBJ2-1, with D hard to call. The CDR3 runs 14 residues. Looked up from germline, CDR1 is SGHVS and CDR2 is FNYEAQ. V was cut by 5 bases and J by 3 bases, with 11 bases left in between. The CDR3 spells CASSPLGRYNEQFF. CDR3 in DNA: TGTGCCAGCAGCCCTCTAGGACGCTACAATGAGCAGTTCTTC.

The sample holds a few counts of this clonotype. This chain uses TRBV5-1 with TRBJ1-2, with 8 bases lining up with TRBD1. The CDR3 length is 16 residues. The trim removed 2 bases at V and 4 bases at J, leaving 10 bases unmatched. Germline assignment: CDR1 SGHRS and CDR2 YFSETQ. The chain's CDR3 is CASSLKDREALYGYTF. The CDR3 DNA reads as TGCGCCAGCAGCTTAAAGGACAGGGAGGCCCTCTATGGCTACACCTTC.

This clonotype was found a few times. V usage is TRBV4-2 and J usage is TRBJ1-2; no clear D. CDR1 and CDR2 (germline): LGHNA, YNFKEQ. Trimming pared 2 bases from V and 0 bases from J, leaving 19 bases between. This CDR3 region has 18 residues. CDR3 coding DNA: TGTGCCAGCAGCCAATACATTCTCGATCACAGCCCTAACTATGGCTACACCTTC. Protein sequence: CASSQYILDHSPNYGYTF.

The CDR3 DNA reads TGTGCCAGCAGCCAAGATATGCGGGGGGGAGATACGCAGTATTTT. Protein product: CASSQDMRGGDTQYF. This sequence joins TRBV4-2 and TRBJ2-3; 9 nucleotides match TRBD2. The J segment lost 5 bases and the V segment lost 0 bases, leaving 3 bases of the junction unmatched. This CDR3 region has 15 residues. Germline CDR1 and CDR2: LGHNA and YNFKEQ.

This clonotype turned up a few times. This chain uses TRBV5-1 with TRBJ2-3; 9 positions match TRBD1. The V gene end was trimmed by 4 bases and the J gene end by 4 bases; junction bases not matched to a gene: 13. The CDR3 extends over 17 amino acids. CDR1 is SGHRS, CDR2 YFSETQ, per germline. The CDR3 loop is CASSRGPGQGTADTQYF. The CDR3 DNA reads TGCGCCAGCAGCCGAGGCCCGGGACAGGGTACCGCAGATACGCAGTATTTT.

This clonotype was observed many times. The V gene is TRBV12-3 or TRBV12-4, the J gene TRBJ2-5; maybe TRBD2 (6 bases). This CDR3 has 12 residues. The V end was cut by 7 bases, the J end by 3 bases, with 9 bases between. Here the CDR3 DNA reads TGTGCCAGCAATCGCGGGGAAGAGACCCAGTACTTC. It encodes CASNRGEETQYF.